This is a list of T cell receptor beta chains from one sample in a study of cytomegalovirus exposure and HLA in healthy donors. Assay: immunoSEQ multiplex PCR; the TCRdb copy retains only in-frame clones and omits some. Here the sample table reports tens of thousands of clones. What was sequenced was PBMCs. The receptors derive from a woman aged 40 to 50 in good health and CMV-seropositive. Both conserved end residues are part of each CDR3. Fields, in order: CDR3 DNA, CDR3 protein, V gene, D gene, clone size, J gene, CDR3 length. The D gene is left open where the match is weak. For some rows the clone size is stated as once, few or many, or as a class when expanded; others skip it.

CDR3 DNA: TGTGCCAGCAGTGAAATCGCAGGGGTACTCACTGGGGCCAACGTCCTGACTTTC; CDR3 protein: CASSEIAGVLTGANVLTF; V gene: TRBV6-1; D gene: .; clone size: .; J gene: TRBJ2-6; CDR3 length: 18
CDR3 DNA: TGTGCCAGCGCCCACGGACAGAGCTACGAGCAGTACTTC; CDR3 protein: CASAHGQSYEQYF; V gene: TRBV11-3; D gene: .; clone size: .; J gene: TRBJ2-7; CDR3 length: 13
CDR3 DNA: TGCGCCAGCAGCTTGGAGGGAACTAGCATCAACGAGCAGTACTTC; CDR3 protein: CASSLEGTSINEQYF; V gene: TRBV5-1; D gene: .; clone size: .; J gene: TRBJ2-7; CDR3 length: 15
CDR3 DNA: TGTGCCAGCAGCGCACTGAGCGGAAACACCATATATTTT; CDR3 protein: CASSALSGNTIYF; V gene: TRBV11-3; D gene: .; clone size: .; J gene: TRBJ1-3; CDR3 length: 13
CDR3 DNA: TGTGCCAGCAGCCCTACGACGGGGGTCAGTCAGCCCCAGCATTTT; CDR3 protein: CASSPTTGVSQPQHF; V gene: TRBV7-9; D gene: .; clone size: .; J gene: TRBJ1-5; CDR3 length: 15
CDR3 DNA: TGTGCCAGCAGTTCCCCCGTGCAGTATGCTGGGGCCAACGTCCTGACTTTC; CDR3 protein: CASSSPVQYAGANVLTF; V gene: TRBV28; D gene: .; clone size: .; J gene: TRBJ2-6; CDR3 length: 17
CDR3 DNA: TGTGCCAGCAGTTTCAGACTAGCGGGAGTGCATGAGCAGTTCTTC; CDR3 protein: CASSFRLAGVHEQFF; V gene: TRBV6-6; D gene: TRBD2; clone size: .; J gene: TRBJ2-1; CDR3 length: 15
CDR3 DNA: TGTGCCAGCAGCTTAGGACTGGGCTACAATGAGCAGTTCTTC; CDR3 protein: CASSLGLGYNEQFF; V gene: TRBV7-7; D gene: .; clone size: .; J gene: TRBJ2-1; CDR3 length: 14
CDR3 DNA: TGTGCCAGCGGATTCGGGACAGGAGCTAACTATGGCTACACCTTC; CDR3 protein: CASGFGTGANYGYTF; V gene: TRBV25-1; D gene: TRBD1; clone size: .; J gene: TRBJ1-2; CDR3 length: 15
CDR3 DNA: TGTGCCAGTAGTTCTAACAGGGGTTCAGGAACTGAAGCTTTCTTT; CDR3 protein: CASSSNRGSGTEAFF; V gene: TRBV19; D gene: TRBD1; clone size: .; J gene: TRBJ1-1; CDR3 length: 15
CDR3 DNA: TGTGCCAGCAGCTTAGATCGGAATGAGCAGTTCTTC; CDR3 protein: CASSLDRNEQFF; V gene: TRBV11-2; D gene: .; clone size: .; J gene: TRBJ2-1; CDR3 length: 12
CDR3 DNA: TGTGCCAGCAGCTTTAGAAGCTCTGGGGCCAACGTCCTGACTTTC; CDR3 protein: CASSFRSSGANVLTF; V gene: TRBV5-5; D gene: .; clone size: .; J gene: TRBJ2-6; CDR3 length: 15
CDR3 DNA: TGTGCCAGCAGAGCCTCGGGAGAGGGCAGTCAGCCCCAGCATTTT; CDR3 protein: CASRASGEGSQPQHF; V gene: TRBV2; D gene: .; clone size: .; J gene: TRBJ1-5; CDR3 length: 15
CDR3 DNA: TGTGCCAGCAGCTTAGCTACGACAGGGGGAGGCACTGAAGCTTTCTTT; CDR3 protein: CASSLATTGGGTEAFF; V gene: TRBV7-6; D gene: TRBD1; clone size: .; J gene: TRBJ1-1; CDR3 length: 16
CDR3 DNA: TGTGCCAGCAGCCCGCGGACTAGCGGGCTGAGCTCCTACAATGAGCAGTTCTTC; CDR3 protein: CASSPRTSGLSSYNEQFF; V gene: TRBV7-2; D gene: TRBD2; clone size: .; J gene: TRBJ2-1; CDR3 length: 18
CDR3 DNA: TGCGCCAGCGCGGACTCAGGGACTTGGGCAGATACGCAGTATTTT; CDR3 protein: CASADSGTWADTQYF; V gene: TRBV5-1; D gene: .; clone size: .; J gene: TRBJ2-3; CDR3 length: 15
CDR3 DNA: TGTGCCAGCAGCTTATCCTCGTCCTACGAGCAGTACTTC; CDR3 protein: CASSLSSSYEQYF; V gene: TRBV7-9; D gene: .; clone size: .; J gene: TRBJ2-7; CDR3 length: 13
CDR3 DNA: TGTGCCAGCAGTTTGCGGGGGACATACCAGGCGGGTAGGAGCAATCAGCCCCAGCATTTT; CDR3 protein: CASSLRGTYQAGRSNQPQHF; V gene: TRBV28; D gene: .; clone size: .; J gene: TRBJ1-5; CDR3 length: 20
CDR3 DNA: TGTGCCAGCAGTGAATATCCCGAACCAGGGTTGCCCCTCAATGAGCAGTTCTTC; CDR3 protein: CASSEYPEPGLPLNEQFF; V gene: TRBV6-1; D gene: .; clone size: .; J gene: TRBJ2-1; CDR3 length: 18
CDR3 DNA: TGCGCCAGCCGCTCGACTGAAATCCAGTTAAACACCATATATTTT; CDR3 protein: CASRSTEIQLNTIYF; V gene: TRBV5-1; D gene: .; clone size: .; J gene: TRBJ1-3; CDR3 length: 15
CDR3 DNA: TGTGCCAGCAAACGCAGGGGGGAGAGAAACACCATATATTTT; CDR3 protein: CASKRRGERNTIYF; V gene: TRBV6-5; D gene: TRBD1; clone size: .; J gene: TRBJ1-3; CDR3 length: 14
CDR3 DNA: TGTGCCAGTAGCGCCGACAGGGGTGAATCACCCCTCCACTTT; CDR3 protein: CASSADRGESPLHF; V gene: TRBV19; D gene: TRBD1; clone size: .; J gene: TRBJ1-6; CDR3 length: 14
CDR3 DNA: TGTGCCAGCAGCTCTAACGCGGCGAACACCATATATTTT; CDR3 protein: CASSSNAANTIYF; V gene: TRBV7-2; D gene: .; clone size: .; J gene: TRBJ1-3; CDR3 length: 13
CDR3 DNA: TGTGCCAGCAGCCCGACCCGGACAGGTTCTATAAATGAAAAACTGTTTTTT; CDR3 protein: CASSPTRTGSINEKLFF; V gene: TRBV6-9; D gene: TRBD1; clone size: .; J gene: TRBJ1-4; CDR3 length: 17
CDR3 DNA: TGCGCCAGCAGTGCGGGGCTAGCGGGAGGCACAGATACGCAGTATTTT; CDR3 protein: CASSAGLAGGTDTQYF; V gene: TRBV10-1; D gene: TRBD2; clone size: .; J gene: TRBJ2-3; CDR3 length: 16
CDR3 DNA: TGTGCCAGCAGTGCGGGGGGGGCCACAGATACGCAGTATTTT; CDR3 protein: CASSAGGATDTQYF; V gene: TRBV6-4; D gene: TRBD2; clone size: .; J gene: TRBJ2-3; CDR3 length: 14
CDR3 DNA: TGTGCCAGCAGCTTTGCAAATACGGCAGGGCATGGAGAGACCCAGTACTTC; CDR3 protein: CASSFANTAGHGETQYF; V gene: TRBV7-9; D gene: .; clone size: .; J gene: TRBJ2-5; CDR3 length: 17
CDR3 DNA: TGTGCCAGCAAATTGACAGAACCCTCCTACGAGCAGTACTTC; CDR3 protein: CASKLTEPSYEQYF; V gene: TRBV2; D gene: .; clone size: .; J gene: TRBJ2-7; CDR3 length: 14
CDR3 DNA: TGTGCCAGCAGCCCTTCGGGACAGGGGGCATCGGATACGCAGTATTTT; CDR3 protein: CASSPSGQGASDTQYF; V gene: TRBV4-2; D gene: TRBD1; clone size: medium-sized; J gene: TRBJ2-3; CDR3 length: 16
CDR3 DNA: TGTGCCAGCAGCCCCACACCTAATTCACCCCTCCACTTT; CDR3 protein: CASSPTPNSPLHF; V gene: TRBV7-3; D gene: .; clone size: .; J gene: TRBJ1-6; CDR3 length: 13
CDR3 DNA: TGCGCCAGCAGTCAAGGGATAATGGGAATCGCGGGGCGCCGAAGAAACTATGGCTACACCTTC; CDR3 protein: CASSQGIMGIAGRRRNYGYTF; V gene: TRBV4-1; D gene: .; clone size: .; J gene: TRBJ1-2; CDR3 length: 21
CDR3 DNA: TGTGCCAGCAGCGTAGGCCCGGGAAGTTCCTACGAGCAGTACTTC; CDR3 protein: CASSVGPGSSYEQYF; V gene: TRBV9; D gene: .; clone size: .; J gene: TRBJ2-7; CDR3 length: 15
CDR3 DNA: TGTGCCAGCAGTGAGATAGGGAGAGACACCGGGGAGCTGTTTTTT; CDR3 protein: CASSEIGRDTGELFF; V gene: TRBV27; D gene: .; clone size: .; J gene: TRBJ2-2; CDR3 length: 15
CDR3 DNA: TGTGCCAGCAGTTTATCCGGGACAGGCTACTACGAGCAGTACTTC; CDR3 protein: CASSLSGTGYYEQYF; V gene: TRBV28; D gene: TRBD1; clone size: .; J gene: TRBJ2-7; CDR3 length: 15
CDR3 DNA: TGTGCCTGGAGTGCACCCCCCAGACTAGCTCAGACCTACGAGCAGTACTTC; CDR3 protein: CAWSAPPRLAQTYEQYF; V gene: TRBV30; D gene: TRBD2; clone size: .; J gene: TRBJ2-7; CDR3 length: 17
CDR3 DNA: TGTGCCACCAGCCGACGGACAGGCTTTTCAGATACGCAGTATTTT; CDR3 protein: CATSRRTGFSDTQYF; V gene: TRBV15; D gene: TRBD1; clone size: .; J gene: TRBJ2-3; CDR3 length: 15
CDR3 DNA: TGCAGCGTTGAAGGGCCAGCGGGGGTCACAGATACGCAGTATTTT; CDR3 protein: CSVEGPAGVTDTQYF; V gene: TRBV29-1; D gene: TRBD2; clone size: .; J gene: TRBJ2-3; CDR3 length: 15
CDR3 DNA: TGTGCCAGCAGCCAAAGGGGGCGAGGCAATCAGCCCCAGCATTTT; CDR3 protein: CASSQRGRGNQPQHF; V gene: TRBV7-2; D gene: TRBD1; clone size: .; J gene: TRBJ1-5; CDR3 length: 15
CDR3 DNA: TGTGCCAGCTCACCAATGGGCAGCCAATACAATGAGCAGTTCTTC; CDR3 protein: CASSPMGSQYNEQFF; V gene: TRBV18; D gene: .; clone size: .; J gene: TRBJ2-1; CDR3 length: 15
CDR3 DNA: TGCGCCAGCAGCTATAACGACAGGGGCTATGGCTACACCTTC; CDR3 protein: CASSYNDRGYGYTF; V gene: TRBV5-1; D gene: TRBD1; clone size: .; J gene: TRBJ1-2; CDR3 length: 14
CDR3 DNA: TGTGCCAGTAGTTCACCGGGAGACGGAAACACCATATATTTT; CDR3 protein: CASSSPGDGNTIYF; V gene: TRBV19; D gene: .; clone size: .; J gene: TRBJ1-3; CDR3 length: 14